The TCR beta chain described here comes from a study of blood T cells in healthy people across ages. The study's findings and limits: Estimated diversity that came from one million T cells was considered an underestimate.

Every sample gave at least 5 micrograms of total RNA when it was extracted. Using a J-beta primer mix together with a sample-barcoded 5' primer, a second PCR was run for roughly 6 to 12 cycles. Each cDNA molecule received a tag from a template-switch adaptor that had 12 random nucleotides. TCRdb fed the 5' RACE reads into MiXCR, producing one record per CDR3 protein. The data show roughly 800,000 distinct CDR3 sequences, roughly 25% seen once. This clonotype occurred many times. Its antigen is unknown. In germline, CDR1 is MDHEN, CDR2 SYDVKM. The CDR3 spans 12 residues. The same data also contributed to another study, on T cells of mothers and their children. Per that paper: Related mother and child pairs showed slightly greater overlap (not significant) than unrelated pairs did.

The origin of this receptor is a boy younger than 18 in good health. The J gene is TRBJ2-1, the V gene TRBV28; no clear D. The J call is doubtful: the DNA matches TRBJ2-5 better. Sequencing input: blood. As DNA, the CDR3 is TGTGCCAGCAGTTTACTTGACGAGACCCAGTACTTC. This encodes CASSLLDETQYF.